This TCR beta chain was identified in a study of shared clonotypes between healthy human individuals. About this clone: Its antigen remains unidentified.

It was into CD45RA+ naive and CD45RA-negative memory subsets that the CD4+ cells were split. CDR3 length: 16 residues. Trimming took 2 bases from V and 0 from J, leaving 11 bases between them. The germline CDR1 and CDR2 sequences are SGHDT and YYEEEE. General study findings and limits: Non-shared clonotypes displayed generation probabilities falling below those of clonotypes present in all four donors.

Clones were read by immunoSEQ multiplex PCR, and TCRdb kept only the in-frame ones, dropping some. The sample records around 1.1 million clones, approximately 78% being singletons. This clonotype was obtained from a young man in good health. Some clones in this sample may be carry-over from other donors' samples. This chain links TRBV5-6 with TRBJ2-2; possible D gene TRBD1, 6 bases. What was sequenced was memory CD4+ T cells from PBMCs. The subset is: CD45RA-negative fraction. The CDR3 DNA reads as TGTGCCAGCAGCTTAATAAACAGGGCGAACACCGGGGAGCTGTTTTTT. Protein: CASSLINRANTGELFF.